This T cell receptor (beta chain) emerged from a study of prognosis after radiotherapy for stage I lung cancer. Overall study: The enrollment of patients with stage I non-small cell lung cancer occurred between 2018 and 2019. Study conclusions and caveats: Gene usage of TRBV and TRBJ reportedly differed between patients with and without metastases.

This clonotype came up many times. The antigen remains unidentified. Multiplex PCR in two rounds served to amplify TCR beta CDR3 from genomic DNA. With primers specific to each TRBV and TRBJ gene, the first-round PCR was performed. From the multiplex PCR reads, TCRdb called clonotypes with MiXCR, one entry per CDR3 protein. The sample shows roughly 30,000 distinct CDR3 sequences, about 32% of them seen only once. The source is a donor older than 45 with non-small cell lung cancer. Material: PBMCs, obtained before or after stereotactic body radiation therapy (not recorded which).

In nucleotides, the CDR3 is TGTGCCAGCAGCTCGCCGGGACAGGGCGTTGGGGGAGGCTACACCTTC. Amino acids: CASSSPGQGVGGGYTF. The chain employs TRBV7-9 and TRBJ1-2; TRBD1 matches 9 bases. CDR1 SEHNR and CDR2 FQNEAQ come from the germline V gene (reference sequence). Trimming at V came to 4 bases and at J to 8 bases, leaving 14 bases not matched to a gene. The CDR3 is 16 amino acids.